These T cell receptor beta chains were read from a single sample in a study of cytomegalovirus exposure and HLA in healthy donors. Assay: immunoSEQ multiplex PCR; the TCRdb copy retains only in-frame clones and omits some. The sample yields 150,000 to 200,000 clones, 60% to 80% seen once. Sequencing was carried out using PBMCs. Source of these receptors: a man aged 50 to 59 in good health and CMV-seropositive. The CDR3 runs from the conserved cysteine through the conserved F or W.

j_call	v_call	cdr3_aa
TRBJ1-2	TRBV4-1	CASSPWGGEDYGYTF
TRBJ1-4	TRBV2	CASYPGGQAFNEKLFF
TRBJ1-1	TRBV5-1	CASSLFAGGTEAFF
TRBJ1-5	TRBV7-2	CASRGQSHQPQHF
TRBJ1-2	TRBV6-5	CASRGTGHAYGYTF
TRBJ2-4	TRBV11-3	CASSPRTGEAKNIQYF
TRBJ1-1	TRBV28	CASRTSISSTEAFF
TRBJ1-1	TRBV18	CASSPEQNTEAFF
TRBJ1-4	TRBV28	CASSFKQGGFPANEKLFF
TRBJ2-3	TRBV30	CAWSGRGTQYF
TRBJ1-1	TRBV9	CASSPRQGSNTEAFF
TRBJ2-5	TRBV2	CASSGRGFAETQYF
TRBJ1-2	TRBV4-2	CASSQDPGANGYTF
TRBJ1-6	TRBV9	CASSTWSGGGSPLHF
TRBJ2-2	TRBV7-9	CASSPTTGRNTGELFF
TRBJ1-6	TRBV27	CASSWGRQGAGNSPLHF
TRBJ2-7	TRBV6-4	CASRSSGVSYEQYF
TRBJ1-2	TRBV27	CASSFTGEGNYGYTF
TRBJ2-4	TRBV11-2	CASSSRTGKNIQYF
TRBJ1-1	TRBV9	CASSGRMSGEGWDTEAFF
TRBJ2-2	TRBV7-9	CASSWDRPSNTGELFF
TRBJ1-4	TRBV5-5	CASSLRHRQGSYEKLFF
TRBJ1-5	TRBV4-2	CASSHAKRDREVVQPQHF
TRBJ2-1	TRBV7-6	CASSWRQGWGNEQFF
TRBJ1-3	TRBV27	CASSPTGPRWGNTIYF
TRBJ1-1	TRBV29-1	CSVEPGGEPKGAFF
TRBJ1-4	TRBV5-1	CASSYQGTNEKLFF
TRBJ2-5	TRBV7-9	CASSLGVSGGAEETQYF
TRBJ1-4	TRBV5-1	CASRGQGEYGGKLFF
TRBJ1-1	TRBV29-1	CSVSGLQNTEAFF
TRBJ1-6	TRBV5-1	CASSFDRVNSPLHF
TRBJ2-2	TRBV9	CASSRDSYTGELFF
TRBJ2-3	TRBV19	CASSMGHPGGTQYF
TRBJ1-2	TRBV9	CASSVAGNYGYTF
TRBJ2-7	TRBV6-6	CASSRSTQGLEQYF
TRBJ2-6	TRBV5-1	CASSWTGDHSGANVLTF
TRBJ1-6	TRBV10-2	CASSESLGRRSYNSPLHF
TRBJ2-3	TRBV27	CASSLQGASTDTQYF
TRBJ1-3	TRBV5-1	CASSSGTGAGNTIYF
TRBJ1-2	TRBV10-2	CASSDPHGGGMGYTF
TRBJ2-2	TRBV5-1	CASSQRWTGVSGELFF
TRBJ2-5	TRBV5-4	CASSLAVTKETQYF
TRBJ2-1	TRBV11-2	CASTNPGESSYNEQFF
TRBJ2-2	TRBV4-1	CASSRGTVVGELFF
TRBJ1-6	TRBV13	CASSLAGGGSPLHF
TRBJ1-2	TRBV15	CATSRSREGVGYTF
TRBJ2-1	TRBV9	CASSPPGAGAYNEQFF
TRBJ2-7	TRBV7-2	CASSLSIAGGQGEQYF
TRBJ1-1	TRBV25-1	CASSESFGGHTEAFF
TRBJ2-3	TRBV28	CASTESLTGRTDTQYF
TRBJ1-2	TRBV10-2	CASSETGNGYTF
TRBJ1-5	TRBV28	CATRLTGAIFQPQHF